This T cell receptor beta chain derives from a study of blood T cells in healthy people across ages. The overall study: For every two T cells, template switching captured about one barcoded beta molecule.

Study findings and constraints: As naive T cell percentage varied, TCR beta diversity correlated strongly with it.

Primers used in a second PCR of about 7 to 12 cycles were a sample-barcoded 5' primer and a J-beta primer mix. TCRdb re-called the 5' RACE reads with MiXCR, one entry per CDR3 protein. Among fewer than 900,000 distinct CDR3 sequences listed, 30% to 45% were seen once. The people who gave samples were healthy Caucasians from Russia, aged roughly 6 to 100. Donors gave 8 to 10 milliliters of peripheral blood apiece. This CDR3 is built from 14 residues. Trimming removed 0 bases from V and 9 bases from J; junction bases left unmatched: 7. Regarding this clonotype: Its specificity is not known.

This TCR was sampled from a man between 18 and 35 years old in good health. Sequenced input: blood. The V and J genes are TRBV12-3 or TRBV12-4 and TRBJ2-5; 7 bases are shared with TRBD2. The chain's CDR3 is CASSLAGNGGAQYF. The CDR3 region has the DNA TGTGCCAGCAGTTTAGCGGGGAATGGGGGGGCCCAGTACTTC.